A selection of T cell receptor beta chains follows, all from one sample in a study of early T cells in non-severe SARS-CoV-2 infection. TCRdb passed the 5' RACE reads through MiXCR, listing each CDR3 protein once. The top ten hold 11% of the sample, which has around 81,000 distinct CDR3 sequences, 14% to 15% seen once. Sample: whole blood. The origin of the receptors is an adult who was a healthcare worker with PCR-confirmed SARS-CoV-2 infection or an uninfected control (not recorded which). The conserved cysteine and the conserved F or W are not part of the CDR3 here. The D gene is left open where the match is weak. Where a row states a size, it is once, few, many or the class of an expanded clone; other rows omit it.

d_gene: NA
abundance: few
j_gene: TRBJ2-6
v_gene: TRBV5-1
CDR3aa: ASRDERSGANVLT

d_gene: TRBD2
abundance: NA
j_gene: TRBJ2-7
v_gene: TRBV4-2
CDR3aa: ANSHVAGLAEYEQY

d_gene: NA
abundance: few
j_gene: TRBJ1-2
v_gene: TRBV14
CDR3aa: ASSHGTPGLSGYT

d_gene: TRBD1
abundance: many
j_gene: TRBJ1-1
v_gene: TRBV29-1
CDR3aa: SVENQGEAF

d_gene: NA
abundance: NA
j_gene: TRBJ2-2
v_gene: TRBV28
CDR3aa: ASSSHRPNTGELF

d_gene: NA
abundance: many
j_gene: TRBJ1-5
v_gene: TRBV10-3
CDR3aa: AISESASNQPQH

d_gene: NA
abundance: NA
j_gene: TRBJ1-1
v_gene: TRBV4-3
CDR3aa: ASSQQAQMNTEAF

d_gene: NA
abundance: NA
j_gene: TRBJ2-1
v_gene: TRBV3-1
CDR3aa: ASSQGRAVGEQF

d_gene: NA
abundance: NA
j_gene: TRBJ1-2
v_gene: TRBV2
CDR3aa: ASSGGTRKGYT

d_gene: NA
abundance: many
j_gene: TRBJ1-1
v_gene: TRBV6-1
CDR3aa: ASRPNQVRENTEAF

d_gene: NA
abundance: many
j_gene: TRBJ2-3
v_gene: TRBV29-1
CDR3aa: SAFGGSDTQY

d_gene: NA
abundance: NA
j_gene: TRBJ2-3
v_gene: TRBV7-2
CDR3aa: ASSWVTDTQY

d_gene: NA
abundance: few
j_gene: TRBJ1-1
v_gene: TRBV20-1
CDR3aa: SAGTLRAKDTEAF

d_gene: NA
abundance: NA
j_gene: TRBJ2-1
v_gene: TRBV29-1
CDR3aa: SVRQHNEQF

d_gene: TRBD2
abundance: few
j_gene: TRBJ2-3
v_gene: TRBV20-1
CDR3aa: SAVVERGGGNSQY

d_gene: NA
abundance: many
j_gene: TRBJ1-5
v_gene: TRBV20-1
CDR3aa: SARKRGGQPQH

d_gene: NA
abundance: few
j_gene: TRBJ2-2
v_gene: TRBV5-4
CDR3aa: ASSHSGTTNTGELF

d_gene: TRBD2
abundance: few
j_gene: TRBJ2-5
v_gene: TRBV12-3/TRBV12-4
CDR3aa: ASSLALASGVQQY

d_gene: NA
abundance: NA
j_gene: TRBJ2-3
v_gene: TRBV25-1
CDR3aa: ASSGYTPADTQY

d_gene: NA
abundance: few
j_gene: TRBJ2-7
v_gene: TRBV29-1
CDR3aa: SVGGSYEQY

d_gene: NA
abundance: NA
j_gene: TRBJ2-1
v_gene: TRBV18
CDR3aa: ASSPDKKTSYNEQF

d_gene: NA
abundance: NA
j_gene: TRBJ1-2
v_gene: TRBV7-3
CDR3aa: ASSIPITDLYGYT

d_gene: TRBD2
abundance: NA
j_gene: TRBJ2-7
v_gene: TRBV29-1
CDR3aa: SVEDETSELDEQY

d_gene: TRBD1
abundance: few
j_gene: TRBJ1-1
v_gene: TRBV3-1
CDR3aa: ASRQGGMNTEAF

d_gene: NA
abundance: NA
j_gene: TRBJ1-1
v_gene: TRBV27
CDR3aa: ASSQRTENTEAF

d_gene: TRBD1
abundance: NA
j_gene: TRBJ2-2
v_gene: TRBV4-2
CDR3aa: ASSQDPGQGATGELF

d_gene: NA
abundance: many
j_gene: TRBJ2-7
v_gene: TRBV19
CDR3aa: ASSIGALIGEQY

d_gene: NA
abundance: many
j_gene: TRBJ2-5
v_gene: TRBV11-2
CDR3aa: ASSLGHQETQY

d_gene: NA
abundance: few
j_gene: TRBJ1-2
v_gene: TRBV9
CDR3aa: ASSVSVGGYGYT

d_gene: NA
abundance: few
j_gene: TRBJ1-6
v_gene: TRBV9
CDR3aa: ASSVHREPNSPLH

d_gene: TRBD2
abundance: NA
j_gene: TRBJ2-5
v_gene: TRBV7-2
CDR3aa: ASSPPIGGATETQY

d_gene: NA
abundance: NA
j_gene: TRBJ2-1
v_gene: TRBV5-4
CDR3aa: ASSPQRLSYNEQF

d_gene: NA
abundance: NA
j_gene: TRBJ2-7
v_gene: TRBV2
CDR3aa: ASSELGSGEQY

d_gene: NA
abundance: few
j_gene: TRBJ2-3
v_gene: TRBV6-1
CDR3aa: ASSEAYGGLSGTDTQY

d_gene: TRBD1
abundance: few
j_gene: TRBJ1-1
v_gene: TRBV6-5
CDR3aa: ASKKDRGNTEAF

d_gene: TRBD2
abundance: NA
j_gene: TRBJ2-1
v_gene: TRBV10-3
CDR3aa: AIKGLAEQF

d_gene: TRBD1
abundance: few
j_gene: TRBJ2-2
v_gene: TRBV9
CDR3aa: ASSNRDRNTGELF